This TCR beta chain was documented in a study of shared clonotypes between healthy human individuals. Germline CDR1 MNHNS, CDR2 SASEGT. This CDR3 region has 15 residues. V lost 6 bases to trimming and J lost 6 bases, with 20 bases between them. Each sorted subset replicate got 200 ng genomic DNA, approximately 27,000 genomes. Sequencing was performed with immunoSEQ multiplex PCR; in TCRdb, only in-frame clones are kept and a portion is missing. The table has roughly 2 million clones, roughly 94% seen once. The J gene is TRBJ1-2, the V gene TRBV6-1; D possibly corresponds to TRBD1 (6 bases). The sample consisted of naive CD4+ T cells sorted from blood. As to subset: CD45RA+ positively selected. The receptor's source is a man aged 18 to 29 in good health. CDR3 DNA sequence: TGTGCCAGCAGCCTCCGACAGGTAGAGTTCCATGGCTACACCTTC. It is translated as CASSLRQVEFHGYTF.